This TCR beta chain emerged from a study of monozygotic twins with inflammatory bowel disease. On this clonotype itself: The antigen remains unidentified.

TCRdb reprocessed the 5' RACE reads, keeping one entry per CDR3 protein, no DNA. The sample's table shows more than 120,000 distinct CDR3 sequences. Whole blood that had not undergone T cell sorting provided the isolated total RNA. Study results and limitations: Telling apart the different T cell subtypes was not possible.

The CDR3 runs 14 residues. The germline V gene encodes CDR1 DFQATT and CDR2 SNEGSKA (reference sequence). This clonotype originated in a human donor with ulcerative colitis or Crohn's disease, or a healthy co-twin of an affected twin (not recorded which). Material for sequencing was blood. This rearrangement joins TRBV20-1 to TRBJ2-5; TCRdb's D call, TRBD2, is unchecked because there is no DNA. CDR3 loop: CSAYGLAGSETQYF.